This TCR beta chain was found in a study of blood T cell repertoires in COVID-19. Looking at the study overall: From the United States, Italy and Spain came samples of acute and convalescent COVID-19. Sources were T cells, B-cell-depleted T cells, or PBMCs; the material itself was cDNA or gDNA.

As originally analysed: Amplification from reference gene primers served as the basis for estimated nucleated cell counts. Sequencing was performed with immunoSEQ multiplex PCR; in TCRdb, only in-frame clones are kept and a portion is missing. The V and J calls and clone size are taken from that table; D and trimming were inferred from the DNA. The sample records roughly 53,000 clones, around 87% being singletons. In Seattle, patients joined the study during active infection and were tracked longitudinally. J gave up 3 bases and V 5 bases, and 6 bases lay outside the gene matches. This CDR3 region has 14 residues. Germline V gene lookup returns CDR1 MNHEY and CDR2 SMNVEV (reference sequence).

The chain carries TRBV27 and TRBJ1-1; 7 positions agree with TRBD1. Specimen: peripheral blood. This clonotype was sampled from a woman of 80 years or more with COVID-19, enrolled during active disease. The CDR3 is CASSAQGVYTEAFF. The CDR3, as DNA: TGTGCCAGCAGTGCGCAGGGGGTGTACACTGAAGCTTTCTTT.